Below, 13 T cell receptor beta chains from the same sample are listed, as sequenced in a study of blood T cell repertoires in COVID-19. Libraries were prepared by immunoSEQ multiplex PCR; TCRdb keeps only in-frame clonotypes and omits some of them. This table holds 200,000 or so clones, roughly 90% found once. The sample comprised PBMCs or T cells enriched from blood (not recorded which). These receptors were taken from a woman between 18 and 29 years old who had recovered from COVID-19.

The rearrangement joins TRBV10-3 to TRBJ1-2, with 8 bases identical to TRBD1. V was clipped by 5 bases and J by 0 bases; unmatched bases: 2. Germline CDR1 ENHRY, CDR2 SYGVKD. The CDR3 runs 14 residues. The CDR3 sequence is CAISKDRANYGYTF. The CDR3 nucleotides are TGTGCCATCAGTAAGGACAGGGCTAACTATGGCTACACCTTC.

The CDR3 here is CASSPSAGGLDGYTF. In DNA, the CDR3 is TGTGCCAGCAGTCCCTCGGCGGGGGGGTTGGATGGCTACACCTTC. The rearrangement uses TRBV28 and TRBJ1-2; possibly TRBD1 for D (5 bases). CDR1 and CDR2 from the germline V gene are MDHEN and SYDVKM. The CDR3 extends over 15 amino acids. Trimming pared 5 bases from V and 6 bases from J, leaving 19 bases between.

The J gene is TRBJ2-2, the V gene TRBV5-8; the match to TRBD1 covers 8 bases. The CDR3 spans 15 residues. Per germline, CDR1 SGHTS and CDR2 YDEGEE. The J segment lost 4 bases and the V segment lost 3 bases, leaving 5 bases of the junction unmatched. This CDR3 reads CASSSGQGITGELFF. As DNA, the CDR3 is TGTGCCAGCAGCTCTGGACAGGGTATCACCGGGGAGCTGTTTTTT. The whole variable domain, filled in from reference TRBV5-8 and TRBJ2-2, reads EAGVTQSPTHLIKTRGQQATLRCSPISGHTSVYWYQQALGLGLQFLLWYDEGEERNRGNFPPRFSGRQFPNYSSELNVNALELEDSALYLCASSSGQGITGELFFGEGSRLTVL.

J is TRBJ2-5 and V is TRBV5-1; 8 bases align to TRBD2. Germline values: CDR1 SGHRS, CDR2 YFSETQ. The J segment lost 2 bases and the V segment lost 0 bases, leaving 6 bases of the junction unmatched. The CDR3 is 16 amino acids. Written as DNA, the CDR3 is TGCGCCAGCAGCTTGGGGTTAGCGGGGAGGCAAGAGACCCAGTACTTC. It codes for CASSLGLAGRQETQYF.

This clone came up once. The chain is built from TRBV15 and TRBJ1-4, with 7 bases identical to TRBD1. Germline loops: CDR1 LNHNV, CDR2 YYDKDF (reference sequence). The CDR3 totals 16 residues. The V segment lost 2 bases and the J segment 5 bases; nucleotides outside the gene matches: 8. The CDR3 is CATSRSVGTENEKLFF. The CDR3 DNA is TGTGCCACCAGCAGATCCGTCGGGACAGAGAATGAAAAACTGTTTTTT.

J is TRBJ2-1 and V is TRBV5-1, with D tentatively TRBD1 (6 bases). The V gene lost 4 bases and the J gene lost 6 bases, with 14 bases spanning the gap. CDR1 and CDR2 (germline): SGHRS, YFSETQ. CDR3 length: 14 amino acids. The CDR3 loop reads CASSDRWDSNEQFF. CDR3 DNA: TGCGCCAGCAGCGACAGGTGGGATTCCAATGAGCAGTTCTTC.

The chain employs TRBV3-1 (or the pseudogene TRBV3-2) and TRBJ2-7, with D possibly TRBD1 on 6 matching bases. In germline, CDR1 is LGHDT, CDR2 YNNKEL (reference sequence). Trimming removed 4 bases at V and 3 bases at J, with 10 bases between. The CDR3 length is 13 residues. The CDR3: CASSPTGLYEQYF. CDR3 in DNA: TGTGCCAGCAGCCCCACAGGGCTCTACGAGCAGTACTTC.

The CDR3 loop is CASSYPGQGRRETQYF. CDR3 nucleotide sequence: TGTGCCAGCAGTTACCCGGGACAGGGGCGTAGAGAGACCCAGTACTTC. This chain connects TRBV6-6 to TRBJ2-5; 10 bases fit TRBD1. The V and J ends lost 2 bases and 4 bases, in that order; junction bases with no gene match: 7. The CDR3 loop spans 16 amino acids. CDR1 and CDR2 from the germline V gene are MNHNY and SVGAGI (reference sequence).

This clone was recorded once. The V and J genes are TRBV7-2 and TRBJ2-5, with TRBD2 matching over 15 bases. This CDR3 is 17 amino acids long. Germline V gene sequence: CDR1 SGHTA, CDR2 FQGNSA. The trim removed 4 bases at V and 5 bases at J, leaving 8 bases unmatched. DNA of the CDR3: TGTGCCAGCAGCTCTGGGACTAGCGGGGGGCCGGGGGAGACCCAGTACTTC. Translation gives CASSSGTSGGPGETQYF.

The chain employs TRBV7-3 and TRBJ1-1, with a possible D match to TRBD1 (5 bases). Germline loops: CDR1 SGHTA, CDR2 FQGTGA. V lost 4 bases, J lost 4 bases, and 13 bases lay in between. The CDR3 covers 14 residues. The CDR3 DNA reads as TGTGCCAGCAGCTCTATGGGGGGAGGCACTGAAGCTTTCTTT. This codes for CASSSMGGGTEAFF.

The rearrangement joins TRBV2 to TRBJ1-3, with TRBD1 as a possible D gene (6 bases). The CDR3 runs 15 residues. Trimming removed 5 bases from V and 0 bases from J, with 11 bases in between. Germline assignment: CDR1 SNHLY and CDR2 FYNNEI. CDR3 loop: CASSLNRVSGNTIYF. As DNA, the CDR3 is TGTGCCAGCAGTCTAAACAGGGTCTCTGGAAACACCATATATTTT.

This rearrangement joins TRBV30 to TRBJ1-2; maybe TRBD1 (6 bases). Germline V gene data show CDR1 as GTSNPN and CDR2 as SVGIG (reference sequence). V was pared by 2 bases and J by 6 bases, with 13 bases between. CDR3 size: 13 residues. The CDR3 DNA sequence: TGTGCCTGGAGTTTCAGGGGCGCGGATGGCTACACCTTC. It specifies CAWSFRGADGYTF.

The chain recombines TRBV6-1 with TRBJ1-5; TRBD1 matches at 7 bases. After removal of 7 bases from V and 8 bases from J, the junction contained 17 bases not matched to a gene. Germline V gene sequence: CDR1 MNHNS, CDR2 SASEGT. This CDR3 spans 16 amino acids. CDR3: CASTDGLDRAGKPQHF. CDR3 coding DNA: TGTGCCAGCACTGACGGCCTTGACAGGGCCGGGAAGCCCCAGCATTTT.